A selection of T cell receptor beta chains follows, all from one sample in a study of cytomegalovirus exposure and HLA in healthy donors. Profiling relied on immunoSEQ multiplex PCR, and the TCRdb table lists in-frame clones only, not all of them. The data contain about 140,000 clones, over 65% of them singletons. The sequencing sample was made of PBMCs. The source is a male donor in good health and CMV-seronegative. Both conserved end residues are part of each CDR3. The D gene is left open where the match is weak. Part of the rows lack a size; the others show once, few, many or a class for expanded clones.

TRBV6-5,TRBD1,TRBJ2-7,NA,TGTGCCAGCAGTACCCGGACAGGGAGTCACGAGCAGTACTTC,CASSTRTGSHEQYF
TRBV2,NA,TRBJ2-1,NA,TGTGCCAGCAGTCGTCCTGGCGGCGGCTCCTACAATGAGCAGTTCTTC,CASSRPGGGSYNEQFF
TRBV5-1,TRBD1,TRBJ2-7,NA,TGCGCCAGCAGCTCCCCGGGACAGGGTGTCTGGGAGCAGTACTTC,CASSSPGQGVWEQYF
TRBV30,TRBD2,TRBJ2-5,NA,TGTGCCTGGAGTGTAAAGGCCCGGCTAGCGGCCGGGGAGACCCAGTACTTC,CAWSVKARLAAGETQYF
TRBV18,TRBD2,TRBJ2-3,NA,TGTGCCAGCTCCCAGTTTACGGGGAGGGCCAGAGATACGCAGTATTTT,CASSQFTGRARDTQYF
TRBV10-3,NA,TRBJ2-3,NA,TGTGCCATGGGACTTAACACAGATACGCAGTATTTT,CAMGLNTDTQYF
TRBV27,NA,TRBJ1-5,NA,TGTGCCAGCAGTTACCAGGGCGGACAATATAGCAATCAGCCCCAGCATTTT,CASSYQGGQYSNQPQHF
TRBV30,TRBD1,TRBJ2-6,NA,TGTGCCTGGGATGGGACAGGGGATTCCTCTGGGGCCAACGTCCTGACTTTC,CAWDGTGDSSGANVLTF
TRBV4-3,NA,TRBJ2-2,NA,TGCGCCAGCAGCCAAGGAGGCTTCGGAACTATCCGTACCGGGGAGCTGTTTTTT,CASSQGGFGTIRTGELFF
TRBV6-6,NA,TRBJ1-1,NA,TGTGCCAGCATACAGGGAGGGAGCGGAGCTTTCTTT,CASIQGGSGAFF
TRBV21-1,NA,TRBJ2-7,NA,TGTGCCAGCAGCATTATTACCGGAATAACTAACTACGAGCAGTACTTC,CASSIITGITNYEQYF
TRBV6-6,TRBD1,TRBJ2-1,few,TGTGCCAGCAGTGACAGGGGGAATGAGCAGTTCTTC,CASSDRGNEQFF
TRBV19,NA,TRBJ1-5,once,TGTGCCACGTCTGGGGGGTATAGCAATCAGCCCCAGCATTTT,CATSGGYSNQPQHF
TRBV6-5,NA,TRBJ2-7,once,TGTGCCAGCAGCATCATACTAGGGGGTTCCTACGAGCAGTACTTC,CASSIILGGSYEQYF
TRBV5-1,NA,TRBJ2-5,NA,TGCGCCAGCTTGCTGGGGGGGGCCAGCACACAAGAGACCCAGTACTTC,CASLLGGASTQETQYF
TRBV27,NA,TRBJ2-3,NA,TGTGCCAGCAGCGTACAGGGAATCAGGAGCACAGATACGCAGTATTTT,CASSVQGIRSTDTQYF
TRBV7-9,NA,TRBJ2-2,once,TGTGCCAGCAGCCAAAGGGGGAACCCGAACACCGGGGAGCTGTTTTTT,CASSQRGNPNTGELFF
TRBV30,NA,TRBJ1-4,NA,TGTGCCTGGAGTGTACAATCAACTAATGAAAAACTGTTTTTT,CAWSVQSTNEKLFF
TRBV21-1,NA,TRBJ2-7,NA,TGTGCCAGCAGCACCTTAGCGGGGCCTTCCTACGAGCAGTACTTC,CASSTLAGPSYEQYF
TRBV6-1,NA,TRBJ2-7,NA,TGTGCCAGCAGACCACCAACCAGCTCCTACGAGCAGTACTTC,CASRPPTSSYEQYF
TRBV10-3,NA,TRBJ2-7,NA,TGTGCCACCCTAACCACGGAGAATTACGAGCAGTACTTC,CATLTTENYEQYF
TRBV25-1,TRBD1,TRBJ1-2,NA,TGTGCCATCCAGGGGGACGGCTATGGCTACACCTTC,CAIQGDGYGYTF
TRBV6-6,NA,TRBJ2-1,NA,TGTGCCAGCAGTTCTTCCGGGACAGAGCAGTTCTTC,CASSSSGTEQFF
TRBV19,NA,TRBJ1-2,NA,TGTGCCAGTAGTACCTACTATGGCTACACCTTC,CASSTYYGYTF
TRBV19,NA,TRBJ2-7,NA,TGTGCCAGTACCCTATCCTCTCTCAGCGGGCCCTACGAGCAGTACTTC,CASTLSSLSGPYEQYF
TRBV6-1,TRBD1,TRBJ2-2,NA,TGTGCCAGCACCAGGGGGTTCCCAGTCACCGGGGAGCTGTTTTTT,CASTRGFPVTGELFF
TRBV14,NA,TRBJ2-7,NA,TGTGCCAGCAGCCTTACAAGGGGAACCATCTACGAGCAGTACTTC,CASSLTRGTIYEQYF
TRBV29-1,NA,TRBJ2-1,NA,TGCAGCGTTGATTGGTTTAGCCTCTACAATGAGCAGTTCTTC,CSVDWFSLYNEQFF
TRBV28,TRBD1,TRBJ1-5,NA,TGTGCCAGCAGTTTACCCCGGACAGGGAAGAGCAATCAGCCCCAGCATTTT,CASSLPRTGKSNQPQHF
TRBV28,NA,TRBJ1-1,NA,TGTGCCAGCAGTTCCCAGTTGAACACTGAAGCTTTCTTT,CASSSQLNTEAFF
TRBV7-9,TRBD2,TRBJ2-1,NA,TGTGCCAGCAGCCATACTAGCGCCAATGAGCAGTTCTTC,CASSHTSANEQFF
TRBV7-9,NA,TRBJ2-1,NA,TGTGCCAGTCGGACAGACAATGAGCAGTTCTTC,CASRTDNEQFF
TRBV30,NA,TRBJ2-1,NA,TGTGCCTGGAGCCCAGGGTATGAGCAGTTCTTC,CAWSPGYEQFF
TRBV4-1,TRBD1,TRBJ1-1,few,TGCGCCAGCAGCCCAGGACAGGCGAACACTGAAGCTTTCTTT,CASSPGQANTEAFF
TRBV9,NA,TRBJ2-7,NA,TGTGCCAGCAGCGTCCGGGACTCTAACTCCTACGAGCAGTACTTC,CASSVRDSNSYEQYF
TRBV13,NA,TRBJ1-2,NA,TGTGCCAGCAGCCCCTCCCGAGGGATTGGCTACACCTTC,CASSPSRGIGYTF
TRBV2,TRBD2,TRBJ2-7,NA,TGTGCCAGCAGTGACAGCGGACTAGAGGTCGACGAGCAGTACTTC,CASSDSGLEVDEQYF
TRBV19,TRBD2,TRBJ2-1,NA,TGTGCCAGCCGACGAGGACTAGCGGGAGTAAATGAGCAGTTCTTC,CASRRGLAGVNEQFF
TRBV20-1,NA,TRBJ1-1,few,TGCAGTGCTAGAGGTTCAGGGGAAGCTTTCTTT,CSARGSGEAFF
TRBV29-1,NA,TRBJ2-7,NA,TGCAGCAAAGGAACGGGGGTCTGGGACGAGCAGTACTTC,CSKGTGVWDEQYF
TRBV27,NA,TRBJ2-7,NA,TGTGCCAGCAGTTTATCGGCTGGCGGCAGCTCCTACGAGCAGTACTTC,CASSLSAGGSSYEQYF
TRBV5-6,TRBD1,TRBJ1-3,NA,TGTGCCAGCAGCTTTGCTGGACAGGCCCTCCTTTTT,CASSFAGQALLF
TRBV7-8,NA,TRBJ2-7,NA,TGTGCCAGCGGCCGAGCCGGGGGGCTACTCGACGAGCAGTACTTC,CASGRAGGLLDEQYF
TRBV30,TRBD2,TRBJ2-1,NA,TGTGCCTGGAGTGTCGGGAGCGGGGACAATGAGCAGTTCTTC,CAWSVGSGDNEQFF
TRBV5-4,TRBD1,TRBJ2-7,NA,TGTGCCAGCAGCTCCGGGGACAGGCCTTCCTACGAGCAGTACTTC,CASSSGDRPSYEQYF
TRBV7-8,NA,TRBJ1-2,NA,TGTGCCAGCAGCCGAACTCTGGAAGGGGATGGCTACACCTTC,CASSRTLEGDGYTF
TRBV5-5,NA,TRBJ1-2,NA,TGTGCCAGCAGCCCCCGGACGGGAGGCTACACCTTC,CASSPRTGGYTF
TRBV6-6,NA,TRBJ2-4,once,TGTGCCAGCAGTTACGAGGGTAGTAGCATTCAGTACTTC,CASSYEGSSIQYF
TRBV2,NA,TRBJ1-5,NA,TGTGCCAGCAGTGACCAGGGGATAAATCAGCCCCAGCATTTT,CASSDQGINQPQHF
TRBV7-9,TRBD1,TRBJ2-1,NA,TGTGCCAGCAGCGCTGGGACAGGGGGATACAATGAGCAGTTCTTC,CASSAGTGGYNEQFF
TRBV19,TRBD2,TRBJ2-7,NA,TGTGCCAGTAGTATTGTAGGGGAATCTAGCGGGACCTACTACGAGCAGTACTTC,CASSIVGESSGTYYEQYF
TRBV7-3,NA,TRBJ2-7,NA,TGTGCCAGCAGCTTAACGGGGACAACCGAGCAGTACTTC,CASSLTGTTEQYF
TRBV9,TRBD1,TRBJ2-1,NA,TGTGCCAGCAGCTCTAGATTCGGACAGGGGAACAATGAGCAGTTCTTC,CASSSRFGQGNNEQFF
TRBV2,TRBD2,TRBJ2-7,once,TGTGCCAGCAGTGAAGGAGCGGGAGGGCCTTACGAGCAGTACTTC,CASSEGAGGPYEQYF
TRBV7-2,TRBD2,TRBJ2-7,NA,TGTGCCAGCAGCAGCCCGGGACTAGAAAACTCCTACGAGCAGTACTTC,CASSSPGLENSYEQYF
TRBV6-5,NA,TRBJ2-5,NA,TGTGCCAGCAGTCACGACAGTCAAGAGACCCAGTACTTC,CASSHDSQETQYF
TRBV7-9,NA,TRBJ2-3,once,TGTGCCAGCAGCTCCGGGATTACACAAGGGTTAGATACGCAGTATTTT,CASSSGITQGLDTQYF
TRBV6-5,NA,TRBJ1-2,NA,TGTGCCAGCAGTCCCCAGGGGTATGGCTACACCTTC,CASSPQGYGYTF
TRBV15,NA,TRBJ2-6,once,TGTGCCACCAGCAGTGTACAGGGATCCTACTCTGGAGGGGCCAACGTCCTGACTTTC,CATSSVQGSYSGGANVLTF
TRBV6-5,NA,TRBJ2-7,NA,TGTGCCAGCAGCCACGCGTCGGGGGACTACGAGCAGTACTTC,CASSHASGDYEQYF